This is a list of T cell receptor beta chains from one sample in a study of shared clonotypes between healthy human individuals. The assay was immunoSEQ multiplex PCR, and TCRdb's table has in-frame clones only and misses some. The data hold 450,000 to 500,000 clones, with around three quarters observed a single time. The specimen was PBMCs. The receptors originated from a woman in her thirties or forties in good health. Some clones in this sample may be carry-over from other donors' samples. Each CDR3 is given with its conserved first and last residue. The D gene is left open where the match is weak. Clone size appears in some rows only: once, few, many, or a class for an expanded clone.

>TRBV7-9|NA|TRBJ1-2|NA
CASSSDADTWTNYGYTF
TGTGCCAGCAGCTCGGACGCCGACACCTGGACTAACTATGGCTACACCTTC
>TRBV28|NA|TRBJ2-7|NA
CASSLMAPGVYEQYF
TGTGCCAGCAGTTTAATGGCCCCCGGGGTTTACGAGCAGTACTTC
>TRBV7-6|TRBD1|TRBJ1-1|NA
CASSPGQGQAFF
TGTGCCAGCAGCCCCGGACAGGGTCAAGCTTTCTTT
>TRBV28|TRBD1|TRBJ2-7|NA
CASSLLSGQADYEQYF
TGTGCCAGCAGTTTATTATCGGGACAGGCCGACTACGAGCAGTACTTC
>TRBV13|NA|TRBJ2-7|NA
CASSLNAAGLSNSYEQYF
TGTGCCAGCAGCTTAAATGCGGCAGGACTGAGCAACTCCTACGAGCAGTACTTC
>TRBV7-8|TRBD2|TRBJ2-7|NA
CASRGTGTSGSYEQYF
TGTGCCAGCAGAGGTACCGGGACTAGCGGTTCCTACGAGCAGTACTTC
>TRBV6-1|NA|TRBJ1-1|NA
CASSDGSWRNTEAFF
TGTGCCAGCAGTGACGGATCCTGGAGGAACACTGAAGCTTTCTTT
>TRBV19|NA|TRBJ1-5|NA
CASSIGLGSNQPQHF
TGTGCCAGTAGTATAGGGCTGGGTAGCAATCAGCCCCAGCATTTT
>TRBV5-4|TRBD1|TRBJ2-6|NA
CASSGGGTANSGANVLTF
TGTGCCAGCAGCGGTGGTGGGACAGCCAACTCTGGGGCCAACGTCCTGACTTTC
>TRBV10-3|NA|TRBJ2-5|few
CAISARDKKTQYF
TGTGCCATCAGCGCTCGGGACAAAAAGACCCAGTACTTC
>TRBV10-1|NA|TRBJ1-1|NA
CASSESGWTEAFF
TGCGCCAGCAGTGAGTCAGGGTGGACTGAAGCTTTCTTT
>TRBV4-1|NA|TRBJ1-2|NA
CASSQDRGAGGYTF
TGCGCCAGCAGCCAAGATAGGGGGGCGGGTGGCTACACCTTC
>TRBV11-1|TRBD1|TRBJ2-7|NA
CASSLGQGFYEQYF
TGTGCCAGCAGCTTGGGACAGGGATTTTACGAGCAGTACTTC
>TRBV9|NA|TRBJ1-2|NA
CASSPQASQGYGYTF
TGTGCCAGCAGCCCCCAGGCAAGCCAGGGTTATGGCTACACCTTC
>TRBV29-1|TRBD2|TRBJ2-1|few
CSGQLAGGNEQFF
TGCAGCGGGCAACTAGCGGGAGGGAATGAGCAGTTCTTC
>TRBV19|NA|TRBJ2-3|NA
CASSMTTFTDTQYF
TGTGCCAGTAGTATGACTACTTTCACAGATACGCAGTATTTT
>TRBV7-3|TRBD1|TRBJ1-2|NA
CASSLTGGQGISKGYTF
TGTGCCAGCAGCTTAACTGGTGGACAGGGGATTTCAAAGGGCTACACCTTC
>TRBV14|NA|TRBJ1-2|NA
CASSQGVVYTF
TGTGCCAGCAGCCAAGGAGTCGTTTACACCTTC
>TRBV7-9|NA|TRBJ2-3|NA
CAGQQTDTQYF
TGTGCCGGCCAGCAAACAGATACGCAGTATTTT
>TRBV5-1|TRBD1|TRBJ1-5|NA
CASSLGTGDNTQPQHF
TGCGCCAGCAGCTTGGGTACAGGGGATAATACTCAGCCCCAGCATTTT
>TRBV5-1|NA|TRBJ1-3|NA
CASSLGSSGNTIYF
TGCGCCAGCAGCTTAGGCAGCTCTGGAAACACCATATATTTT
>TRBV11-2|TRBD1|TRBJ2-6|NA
CASSLDAPGQTWANVLTF
TGTGCCAGCAGCTTAGATGCCCCGGGACAGACTTGGGCCAACGTCCTGACTTTC
>TRBV9|NA|TRBJ2-1|NA
CASSVAGDSYNEQFF
TGTGCCAGCAGCGTAGCTGGGGACTCCTACAATGAGCAGTTCTTC
>TRBV27|NA|TRBJ2-5|NA
CASSLSRGGGETQYF
TGTGCCAGCAGTTTATCGCGCGGTGGCGGAGAGACCCAGTACTTC
>TRBV5-4|TRBD1|TRBJ2-7|NA
CASSKGAGSEQYF
TGTGCCAGCAGCAAGGGGGCCGGCTCCGAGCAGTACTTC
>TRBV28|NA|TRBJ2-7|NA
CASSLPYSYEQYF
TGTGCCAGCAGTTTGCCCTACTCCTACGAGCAGTACTTC
>TRBV11-3|TRBD2|TRBJ2-1|few
CASSKGTSGRSDEQFF
TGTGCCAGCAGCAAAGGGACTAGCGGGAGAAGCGATGAGCAGTTCTTC
>TRBV7-2|TRBD1|TRBJ1-5|NA
CASSRTGGNQPQHF
TGTGCCAGCAGCAGGACAGGGGGCAATCAGCCCCAGCATTTT
>TRBV27|NA|TRBJ1-6|many
CASSWRGDNSPLHF
TGTGCCAGCAGTTGGAGAGGTGACAATTCACCCCTCCACTTT
>TRBV19|NA|TRBJ1-1|NA
CASSIIPRAEAFF
TGTGCCAGTAGTATAATTCCCCGCGCTGAAGCTTTCTTT
>TRBV5-1|NA|TRBJ2-2|NA
CASSLGLNGPGRDGELFF
TGCGCCAGCAGCTTGGGGCTCAACGGACCGGGACGGGATGGGGAGCTGTTTTTT
>TRBV5-4|TRBD2|TRBJ2-1|NA
CASSLDGTSPYNEQFF
TGTGCCAGCAGCTTGGACGGGACTAGCCCCTACAATGAGCAGTTCTTC
>TRBV28|TRBD1|TRBJ1-4|NA
CASLGQPHNEKLFF
TGTGCCAGCCTGGGACAGCCCCATAATGAAAAACTGTTTTTT
>TRBV10-3|TRBD2|TRBJ2-7|NA
CAISGTSRVFEQYF
TGTGCCATCAGTGGGACTAGCAGGGTCTTTGAGCAGTACTTC
>TRBV27|NA|TRBJ1-5|NA
CASSSEQPQHF
TGTGCCAGCAGTTCGGAGCAGCCCCAGCATTTT
>TRBV18|TRBD1|TRBJ2-7|NA
CASSPLGQGWSSYEQYF
TGTGCCAGCTCACCCTTGGGACAGGGGTGGAGCTCCTACGAGCAGTACTTC
>TRBV5-4|TRBD2|TRBJ2-1|NA
CASSPGLAVNNEQFF
TGTGCCAGCAGCCCGGGACTAGCGGTCAACAATGAGCAGTTCTTC
>TRBV11-1|TRBD2|TRBJ2-1|NA
CASSSGTSGTAGNEQFF
TGTGCCAGCAGCTCCGGGACTAGCGGGACCGCCGGGAATGAGCAGTTCTTC
>TRBV11-2|NA|TRBJ2-6|NA
CASSVNVLTF
TGTGCCAGCAGCGTCAACGTCCTGACTTTC
>TRBV28|TRBD1|TRBJ1-2|NA
CASSFLTGGYGYTF
TGTGCCAGCAGTTTTTTGACAGGGGGCTATGGCTACACCTTC
>TRBV28|TRBD1|TRBJ1-5|NA
CASSSTGGGQPQHF
TGTGCCAGCAGTTCGACAGGGGGCGGACAGCCCCAGCATTTT
>TRBV28|NA|TRBJ1-5|few
CASYAGDYQPQHF
TGTGCCAGTTATGCGGGGGATTATCAGCCCCAGCATTTT
>TRBV5-1|TRBD2|TRBJ2-3|NA
CASSLGLTPTSGNTDTQYF
TGCGCCAGCAGCTTGGGACTCACCCCGACTAGCGGTAACACAGATACGCAGTATTTT
>TRBV9|NA|TRBJ1-4|NA
CASSVGANEKLFF
TGTGCCAGCAGCGTAGGTGCTAATGAAAAACTGTTTTTT